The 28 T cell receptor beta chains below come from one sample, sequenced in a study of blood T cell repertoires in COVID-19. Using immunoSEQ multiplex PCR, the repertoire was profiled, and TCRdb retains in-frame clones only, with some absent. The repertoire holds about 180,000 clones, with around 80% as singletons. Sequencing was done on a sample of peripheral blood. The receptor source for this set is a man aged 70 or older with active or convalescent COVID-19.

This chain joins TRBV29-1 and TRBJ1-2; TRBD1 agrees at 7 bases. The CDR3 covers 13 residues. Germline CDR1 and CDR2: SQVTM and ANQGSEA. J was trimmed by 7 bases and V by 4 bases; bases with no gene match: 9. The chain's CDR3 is CSVGTQGGAGYTF. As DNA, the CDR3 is TGCAGCGTTGGGACTCAGGGGGGCGCTGGCTACACCTTC.

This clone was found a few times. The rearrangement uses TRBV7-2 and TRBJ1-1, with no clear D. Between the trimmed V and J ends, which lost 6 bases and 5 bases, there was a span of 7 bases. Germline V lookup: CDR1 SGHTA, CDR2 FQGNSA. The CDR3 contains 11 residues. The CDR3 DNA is TGTGCCAGCAGGCAGAGGACTGAAGCTTTCTTT. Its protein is CASRQRTEAFF. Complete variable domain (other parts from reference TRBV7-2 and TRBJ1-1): GAGVSQSPSNKVTEKGKDVELRCDPISGHTALYWYRQSLGQGLEFLIYFQGNSAPDKSGLPSDRFSAERTGGSVSTLTIQRTQQEDSAVYLCASRQRTEAFFGQGTRLTVV.

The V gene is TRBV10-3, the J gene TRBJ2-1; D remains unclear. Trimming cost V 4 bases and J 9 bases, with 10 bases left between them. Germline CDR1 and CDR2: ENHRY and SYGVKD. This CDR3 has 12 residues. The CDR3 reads CAISAGGREQFF. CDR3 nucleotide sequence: TGTGCCATCAGTGCCGGCGGTCGTGAGCAGTTCTTC.

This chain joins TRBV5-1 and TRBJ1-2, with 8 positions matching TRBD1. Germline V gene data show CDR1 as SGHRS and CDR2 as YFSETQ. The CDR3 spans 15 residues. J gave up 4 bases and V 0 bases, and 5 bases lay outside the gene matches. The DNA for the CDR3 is TGCGCCAGCAGCTTGGCCCAGGGGGCCGGCTATGGCTACACCTTC. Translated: CASSLAQGAGYGYTF.

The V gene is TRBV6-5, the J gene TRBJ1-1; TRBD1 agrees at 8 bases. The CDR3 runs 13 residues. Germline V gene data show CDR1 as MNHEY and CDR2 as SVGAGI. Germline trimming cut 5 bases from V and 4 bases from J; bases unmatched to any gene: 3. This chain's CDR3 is CASSITGGTEAFF. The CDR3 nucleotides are TGTGCCAGCAGTATTACAGGGGGCACTGAAGCTTTCTTT.

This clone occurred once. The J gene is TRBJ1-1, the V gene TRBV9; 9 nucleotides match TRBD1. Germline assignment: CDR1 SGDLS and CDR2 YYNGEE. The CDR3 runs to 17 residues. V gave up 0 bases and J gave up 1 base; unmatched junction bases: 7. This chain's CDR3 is CASSVGGTGNENTEAFF. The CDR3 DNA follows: TGTGCCAGCAGCGTAGGGGGGACAGGGAATGAGAACACTGAAGCTTTCTTT. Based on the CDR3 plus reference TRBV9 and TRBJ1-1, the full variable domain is DSGVTQTPKHLITATGQRVTLRCSPRSGDLSVYWYQQSLDQGLQFLIQYYNGEERAKGNILERFSAQQFPDLHSELNLSSLELGDSALYFCASSVGGTGNENTEAFFGQGTRLTVV.

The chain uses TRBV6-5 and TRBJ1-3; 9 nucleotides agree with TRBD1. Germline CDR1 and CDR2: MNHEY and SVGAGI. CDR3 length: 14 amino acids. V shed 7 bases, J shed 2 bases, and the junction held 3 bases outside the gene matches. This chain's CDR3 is CASNDRGTGNTIYF. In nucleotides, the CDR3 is TGTGCCAGCAACGACAGGGGGACTGGAAACACCATATATTTT.

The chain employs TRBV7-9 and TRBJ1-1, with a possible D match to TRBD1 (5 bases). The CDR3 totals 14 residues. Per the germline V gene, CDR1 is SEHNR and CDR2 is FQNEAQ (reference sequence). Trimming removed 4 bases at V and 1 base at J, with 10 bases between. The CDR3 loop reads CASSSDIRNTEAFF. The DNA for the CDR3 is TGTGCCAGCAGCTCGGACATTCGGAACACTGAAGCTTTCTTT.

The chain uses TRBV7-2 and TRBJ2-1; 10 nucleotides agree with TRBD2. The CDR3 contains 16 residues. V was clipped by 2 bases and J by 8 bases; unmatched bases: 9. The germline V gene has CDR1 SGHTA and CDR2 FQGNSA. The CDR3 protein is CASSLSGAGGPYEQFF. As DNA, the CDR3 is TGTGCCAGCAGCTTATCGGGAGCGGGGGGGCCGTATGAGCAGTTCTTC.

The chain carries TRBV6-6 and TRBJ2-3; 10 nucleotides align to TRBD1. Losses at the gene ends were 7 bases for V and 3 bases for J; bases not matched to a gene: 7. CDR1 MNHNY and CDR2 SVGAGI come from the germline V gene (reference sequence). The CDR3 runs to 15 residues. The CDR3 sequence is CASTDRDRGTDTQYF. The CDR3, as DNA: TGTGCCAGCACTGATCGGGACAGGGGAACAGATACGCAGTATTTT.

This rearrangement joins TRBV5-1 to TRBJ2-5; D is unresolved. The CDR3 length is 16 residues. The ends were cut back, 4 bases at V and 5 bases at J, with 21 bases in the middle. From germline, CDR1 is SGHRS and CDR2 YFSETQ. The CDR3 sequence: CASSLAPGSSTETQYF. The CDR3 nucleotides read TGCGCCAGCAGCCTGGCCCCTGGTAGTAGTACGGAGACCCAGTACTTC.

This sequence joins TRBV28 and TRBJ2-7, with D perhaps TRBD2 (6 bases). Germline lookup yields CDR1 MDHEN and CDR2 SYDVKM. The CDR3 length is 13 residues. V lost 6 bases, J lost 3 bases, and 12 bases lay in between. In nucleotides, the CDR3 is TGTGCCAGCAGGGAGGGCCAAAGCTACGAGCAGTACTTC. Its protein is CASREGQSYEQYF.

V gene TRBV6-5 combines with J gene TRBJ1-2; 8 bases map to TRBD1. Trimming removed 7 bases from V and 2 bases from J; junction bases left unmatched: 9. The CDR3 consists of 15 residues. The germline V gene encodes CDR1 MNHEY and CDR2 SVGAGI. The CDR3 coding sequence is TGTGCCAGCACCTATGGACAGGGAGGCAACTATGGCTACACCTTC. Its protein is CASTYGQGGNYGYTF.

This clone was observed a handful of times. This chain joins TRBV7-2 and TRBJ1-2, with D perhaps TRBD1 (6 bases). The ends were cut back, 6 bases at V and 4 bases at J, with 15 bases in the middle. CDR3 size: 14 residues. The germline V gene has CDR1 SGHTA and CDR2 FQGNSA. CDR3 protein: CASSFPGAVYGYTF. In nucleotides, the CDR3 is TGTGCCAGCAGTTTTCCAGGGGCCGTCTATGGCTACACCTTC. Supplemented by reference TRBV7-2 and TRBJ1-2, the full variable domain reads GAGVSQSPSNKVTEKGKDVELRCDPISGHTALYWYRQSLGQGLEFLIYFQGNSAPDKSGLPSDRFSAERTGGSVSTLTIQRTQQEDSAVYLCASSFPGAVYGYTFGSGTRLTVV.

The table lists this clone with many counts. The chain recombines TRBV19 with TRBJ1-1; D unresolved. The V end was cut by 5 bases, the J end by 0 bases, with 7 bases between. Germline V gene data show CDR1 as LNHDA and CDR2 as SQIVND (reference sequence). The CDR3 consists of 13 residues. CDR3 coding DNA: TGTGCCAGTAGTTATGGGCTGAACACTGAAGCTTTCTTT. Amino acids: CASSYGLNTEAFF.

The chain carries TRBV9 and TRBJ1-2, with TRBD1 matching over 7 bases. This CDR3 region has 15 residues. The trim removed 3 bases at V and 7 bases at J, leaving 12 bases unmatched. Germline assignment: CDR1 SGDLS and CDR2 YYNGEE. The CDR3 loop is CASSARDRVDGGYTF. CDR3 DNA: TGTGCCAGCAGCGCCCGAGACAGGGTCGACGGTGGCTACACCTTC.

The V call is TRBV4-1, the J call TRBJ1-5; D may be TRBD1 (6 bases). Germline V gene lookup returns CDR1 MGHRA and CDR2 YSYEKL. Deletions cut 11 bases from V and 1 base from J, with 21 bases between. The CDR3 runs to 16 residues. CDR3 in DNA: TGCGCCTCCGGGGTGGGGGCCGCTGGGAGCAATCAGCCCCAGCATTTT. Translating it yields CASGVGAAGSNQPQHF.

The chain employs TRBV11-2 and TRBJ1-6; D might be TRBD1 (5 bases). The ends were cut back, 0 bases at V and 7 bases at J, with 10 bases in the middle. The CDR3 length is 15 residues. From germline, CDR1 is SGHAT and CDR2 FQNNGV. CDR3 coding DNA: TGTGCCAGCAGCTTAGATACGGGGGGAAATTCACCCCTCCACTTT. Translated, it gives CASSLDTGGNSPLHF.

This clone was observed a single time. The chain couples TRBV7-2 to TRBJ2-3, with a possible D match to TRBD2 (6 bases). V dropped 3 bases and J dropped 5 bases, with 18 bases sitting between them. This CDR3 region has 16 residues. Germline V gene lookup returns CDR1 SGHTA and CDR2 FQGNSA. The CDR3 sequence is CASSFTGLRAGDTQYF. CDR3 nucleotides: TGTGCCAGCAGCTTCACGGGACTGAGGGCAGGAGATACGCAGTATTTT.

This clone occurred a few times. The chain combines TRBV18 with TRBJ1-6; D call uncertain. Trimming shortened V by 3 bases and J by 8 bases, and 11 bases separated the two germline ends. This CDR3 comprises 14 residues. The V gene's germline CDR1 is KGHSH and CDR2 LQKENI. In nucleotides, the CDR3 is TGTGCCAGCTCACCTTCGGGGATCGATTCACCCCTCCACTTT. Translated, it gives CASSPSGIDSPLHF.

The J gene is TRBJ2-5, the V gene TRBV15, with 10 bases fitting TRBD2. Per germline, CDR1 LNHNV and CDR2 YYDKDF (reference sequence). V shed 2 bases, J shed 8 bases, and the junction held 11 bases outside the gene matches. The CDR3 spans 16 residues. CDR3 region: CATSRRPLAGGGTQYF. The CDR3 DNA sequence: TGTGCCACCAGCAGACGACCTTTAGCGGGGGGCGGCACCCAGTACTTC.

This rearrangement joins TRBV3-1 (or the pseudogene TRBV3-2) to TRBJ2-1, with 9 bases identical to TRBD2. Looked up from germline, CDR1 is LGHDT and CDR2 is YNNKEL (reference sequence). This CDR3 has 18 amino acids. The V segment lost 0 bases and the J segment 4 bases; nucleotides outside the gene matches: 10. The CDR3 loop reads CASSQDGRMAGGYNEQFF. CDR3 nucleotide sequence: TGTGCCAGCAGCCAAGATGGTAGAATGGCGGGGGGGTACAATGAGCAGTTCTTC.

The CDR3 nucleotides are TGTGCCAGCAGCAAAAGGTATGCTGGGACAGGGAGTATGCTCTACAATGAGCAGTTCTTC. Amino acids: CASSKRYAGTGSMLYNEQFF. This chain links TRBV21-1 with TRBJ2-1; the table's D call, TRBD1, has no DNA check behind it. TRBV21-1 is an annotated pseudogene. There are 20 residues in the CDR3.

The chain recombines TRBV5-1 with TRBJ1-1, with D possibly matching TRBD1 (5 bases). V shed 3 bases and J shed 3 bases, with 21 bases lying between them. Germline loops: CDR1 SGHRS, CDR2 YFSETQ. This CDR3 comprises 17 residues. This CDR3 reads CASSSGADSWGDTEAFF. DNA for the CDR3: TGCGCCAGCAGCTCAGGAGCCGATTCTTGGGGGGACACTGAAGCTTTCTTT.

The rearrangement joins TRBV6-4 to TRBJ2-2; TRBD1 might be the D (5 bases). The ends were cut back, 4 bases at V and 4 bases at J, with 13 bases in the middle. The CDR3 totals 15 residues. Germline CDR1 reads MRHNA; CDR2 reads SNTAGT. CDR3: CASSAARVGTGELFF. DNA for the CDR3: TGTGCCAGCAGTGCCGCCAGGGTAGGCACCGGGGAGCTGTTTTTT.

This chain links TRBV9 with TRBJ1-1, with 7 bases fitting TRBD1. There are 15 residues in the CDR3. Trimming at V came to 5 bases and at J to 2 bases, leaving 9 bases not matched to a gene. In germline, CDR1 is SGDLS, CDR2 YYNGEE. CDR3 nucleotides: TGTGCCAGCAGGGATGTAGGGGGCACAAACACTGAAGCTTTCTTT. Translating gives CASRDVGGTNTEAFF.

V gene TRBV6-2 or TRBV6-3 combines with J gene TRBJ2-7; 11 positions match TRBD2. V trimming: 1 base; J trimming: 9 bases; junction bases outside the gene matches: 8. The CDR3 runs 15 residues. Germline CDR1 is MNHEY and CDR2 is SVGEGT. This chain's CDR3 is CASSYLTSGAVGQYF. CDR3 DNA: TGTGCCAGCAGTTACTTGACTAGCGGGGCCGTGGGGCAGTACTTC.

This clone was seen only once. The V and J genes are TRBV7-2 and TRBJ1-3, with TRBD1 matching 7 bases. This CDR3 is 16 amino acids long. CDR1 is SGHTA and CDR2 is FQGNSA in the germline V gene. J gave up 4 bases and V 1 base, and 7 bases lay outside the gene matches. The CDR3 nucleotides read TGTGCCAGCAGCTTAGGTTCCTTGGGACAGGGAAACACCATATATTTT. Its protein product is CASSLGSLGQGNTIYF.